This T cell receptor (beta chain) was identified in a study of blood T cells in healthy people across ages (dated by TCRdb to the mid-2010s). For context, the study as a whole: Template switching captured roughly one uniquely barcoded TCR beta cDNA molecule per two T cells in model experiments. To avoid experimental bias, donors of different ages were randomly spread across the sequencing lanes. For two donors (one aged 18 to 29 and one aged 80 or older), the study analyzed two additional independent replicas of 1 million unique cDNA reads from the same blood draw. The donors were divided into four age groups: young (average around 17 years), middle-aged (approximately 39), aged (approximately 62) and long-lived (about 90). The study measured age-related changes in TCR beta repertoire diversity using deep sequencing normalized with unique cDNA molecular identifiers. Points the paper makes about the study in general: There was a strong correlation between observed TCR beta diversity and the percentage of naive T cells measured by flow cytometry. The long-lived group showed more naive CD4+ T cells, fewer expanded clones and increased TCR diversity than the aged group, suggesting age selection. Observed TCR beta diversity per million T cells fell roughly linearly with age, and a significant reduction was already apparent by age around 44. Since profiling was done on bulk unsorted PBMCs, naive and antigen-experienced compartments could not be conclusively compared. Estimates of total diversity based on one million sequenced T cells were considered lower bounds and underestimates. Because donor CMV infection status was unknown, age-related changes in expanded clonotypes were potentially confounded.

Systemically healthy Caucasian individuals from Russia, 39 in total and aged about 6 to 95 years, were included as donors. Each donor gave around 9.9 milliliters of peripheral blood, collected into EDTA-treated Vacutainer tubes. Ficoll-Paque density-gradient centrifugation was used to isolate PBMCs, with at least 6.5 million per sample. Total RNA was extracted from PBMCs with Trizol reagent, with at least 5 micrograms obtained per sample. For every donor, flow cytometry on a PBMC aliquot measured the percentage of naive CD45RAhigh/CD27high T cells. Taken from the germline V gene, the CDR1 and CDR2 loops are SQVTM and ANQGSEA. Counted from cysteine to phenylalanine, this CDR3 has 14 amino acids. Just the 42-base CDR3 DNA is kept, in frame starting at base 1. V is reduced by 0 bases and J by 4 bases, leaving a spacing of 12 bases between them. Worth noting for this clonotype: It lacks a known antigen. Per-base qualities were not stored, and no clone one base away is much larger.

Library generation was performed with 5' RACE. A second PCR of roughly 7 to 12 cycles was performed with a sample-barcoded 5' primer and a J-beta primer mix. A template-switch 5' adaptor carrying 12 random nucleotides introduced a unique molecular identifier onto each TCR beta cDNA molecule. At least 2.5 million CDR3-containing paired-end reads were obtained from each sample. First-strand cDNA synthesis was performed from all RNA using the Mint cDNA synthesis kit, with priming by a TRBC-specific oligonucleotide. After uracil-DNA glycosylase treatment, a first 18-cycle PCR used universal primers M1SS and BC2_uni_R on all cDNA. The published analysis was carried out like this. For normalization, 1 million high-quality reads were randomly selected from each sample, with every read carrying a distinct molecular identifier. Instead of being binned into consensus sequences, reads that shared molecular identifiers were thrown out. CDR3 identification, clonotype clustering and error correction used MiTCR with a Q25 quality threshold and the strictest error-elimination algorithm. A nonparametric unseen species model using Euler transformation provided a lower-bound estimate of total TCR beta diversity. TCRdb reran the public reads through fastp at Q25 and MiXCR, keeping productive beta chains. Rows merge per CDR3 protein into single entries with the most common DNA and genes. TCRdb's processing, not the study's, gives the V and J calls here. For this sample the table gives fewer than 2 million distinct CDR3 sequences, of which about two fifths were detected only once. Under 30% of the sample rests with the top ten.

Sequencing was carried out using blood. This clonotype originated in a human donor in good health. The rearrangement joined TRBV29-1 to TRBJ1-2; a tentative D match to TRBD1 spans 6 bases. CDR3 loop: CSVEEKDSPYGYTF. The nucleotides are TGCAGCGTTGAAGAGAAGGACAGTCCCTATGGCTACACCTTC. Beyond the CDR3, the reference TRBV29-1 and TRBJ1-2 genes provide the residues; the full variable domain reads: SAVISQKPSRDICQRGTSLTIQCQVDSQVTMMFWYRQQPGQSLTLIATANQGSEATYESGFVIDKFPISRPNLTFSTLTVSNMSPEDSSIYLCSVEEKDSPYGYTFGSGTRLTVV.